Presented here are 27 T cell receptor beta chains from one specimen sequenced in a study of response to subunit inactivated influenza vaccine. TCRdb recomputed calls from the RT-PCR reads with MiXCR, one row per CDR3 protein. The sample lists 150,000 to 200,000 distinct CDR3 sequences, about 10% occurring once. Material: CD8+ T cells sorted from PBMCs, obtained roughly 24 months after vaccination. The receptors were sampled from a man between 50 and 70 years old who received an inactivated influenza vaccine.

This clonotype was seen a handful of times. The chain links TRBV6-1 to TRBJ2-1; 10 bases match TRBD1. The CDR3 runs 13 residues. The V and J ends lost 8 bases and 7 bases, in that order; junction bases with no gene match: 5. CDR1 is MNHNS, CDR2 SASEGT, per germline. CDR3 coding DNA: TGTGCCAGCTGGACAGGGGGGGGGAATGAGCAGTTCTTC. This translates into CASWTGGGNEQFF.

Notes on this clonotype: A much larger clone lies a single base off, so this may be a read error. The CDR3 region is CASGLFPSGSYEQYF. The DNA for the CDR3 is TGTGCCAGCGGTTTATTTCCTAGCGGATCCTACGAGCAGTACTTC. V usage is TRBV27 and J usage is TRBJ2-7, with 7 bases matching TRBD2. The CDR3 runs 15 residues. Germline CDR1 and CDR2: MNHEY and SMNVEV (reference sequence).

This chain connects TRBV5-1 to TRBJ1-4; a weak D match, TRBD1 (5 bases). The CDR3 runs to 16 residues. The V end lost 2 bases, the J end lost 10 bases, and 21 bases lay between the germline ends. CDR1 is SGHRS and CDR2 is YFSETQ in the germline V gene. The CDR3 protein is CASSFGTDPNVGKLFF. CDR3 in DNA: TGCGCCAGCAGCTTTGGGACGGACCCTAATGTCGGAAAACTGTTTTTT.

This clonotype was observed a handful of times. The CDR3 DNA reads TGTGCCACCAGCAGAGATATTTTGGAAAGCTCCTACAATGAGCAGTTCTTC. Translation: CATSRDILESSYNEQFF. The rearrangement links TRBV15 to TRBJ2-1; D is unclear. Per the germline V gene, CDR1 is LNHNV and CDR2 is YYDKDF (reference sequence). The CDR3 runs 17 residues. V was cut by 0 bases and J by 0 bases, with 12 bases left in between.

This clonotype has at least ten counts. The rearrangement uses TRBV10-3 and TRBJ1-3; D remains unclear. The germline CDR1 and CDR2 sequences are ENHRY and SYGVKD. With 8 bases removed from V and 0 bases from J, the gap between germline ends came to 8 bases. CDR3 length equals 13 residues. This CDR3 reads CAILASSGNTIYF. CDR3 sequence (DNA): TGTGCCATCCTAGCGAGCTCTGGAAACACCATATATTTT.

As regards this clonotype: This could be a read error, since a much larger clone is one nucleotide away. The chain has TRBV10-3 and TRBJ2-7, with 7 bases that match TRBD2. The CDR3 has 15 residues. Germline trimming cut 0 bases from V and 5 bases from J; bases unmatched to any gene: 7. CDR1 and CDR2 (germline): ENHRY, SYGVKD. CDR3 sequence (DNA): TGTGCCATCAGTGAGTCGGGGGGGGATATGGACGAGCAGTACTTC. Residues: CAISESGGDMDEQYF.

V gene TRBV12-3 or TRBV12-4 combines with J gene TRBJ1-2; D may be TRBD1 (5 bases). This CDR3 contains 15 residues. The V end lost 0 bases, the J end lost 3 bases, and 11 bases lay between the germline ends. The CDR3 loop is CASSLAETADYGYTF. The CDR3 DNA is TGTGCCAGCAGTTTAGCGGAGACAGCGGACTATGGCTACACCTTC.

This clonotype was detected ten times or more. The chain links TRBV11-2 to TRBJ2-1; a possible D gene is TRBD2 (5 bases). This CDR3 has 14 residues. Trimming left V 3 bases short and J 4 bases short, with 10 bases between. The germline CDR1 and CDR2 sequences are SGHAT and FQNNGV. The CDR3 DNA sequence: TGTGCCAGCAGCTTGGCTAGGGAGTACAATGAGCAGTTCTTC. Amino acids: CASSLAREYNEQFF.

The gene calls are TRBV7-8 and TRBJ1-5; unclear D gene. CDR1 is SGHVS and CDR2 is FQNEAQ in the germline V gene. Trimming took 2 bases from V and 2 from J, leaving 13 bases between them. CDR3 size: 16 residues. Written as DNA, the CDR3 is TGTGCCAGCAGCTTATTTAGGAGGTCGGGCAATCAGCCCCAGCATTTT. Protein: CASSLFRRSGNQPQHF. Using reference TRBV7-8 and TRBJ1-5 for the parts outside the CDR3, the full variable domain is GAGVSQSPRYKVAKRGQDVALRCDPISGHVSLFWYQQALGQGPEFLTYFQNEAQLDKSGLPSDRFFAERPEGSVSTLKIQRTQQEDSAVYLCASSLFRRSGNQPQHFGDGTRLSIL.

In DNA, the CDR3 is TGTGCCAGCAGTCCTGGACTAGCGGGAGTTCCGACCCAGTACTTC. It yields the protein CASSPGLAGVPTQYF. V usage is TRBV28 and J usage is TRBJ2-5; 13 positions agree with TRBD2. Per germline, CDR1 MDHEN and CDR2 SYDVKM. Trimming took 5 bases from V and 7 from J; bases not matched to a gene: 7. The CDR3 extends over 15 amino acids.

The chain uses TRBV12-3 or TRBV12-4 and TRBJ2-3; TRBD1 is a possible D gene (6 bases). V lost 1 base to trimming and J lost 6 bases, with 11 bases between them. The CDR3 is made up of 14 amino acids. CDR3 region: CASSLVGAKDTQYF. For the CDR3, the DNA is TGTGCCAGCAGTTTAGTGGGGGCGAAGGATACGCAGTATTTT.

The table lists this clonotype with a few counts. The chain combines TRBV7-8 with TRBJ2-1, with TRBD2 matching 9 bases. The germline gives CDR1 SGHVS, CDR2 FQNEAQ. V lost 4 bases and J lost 5; bases outside the gene matches: 6. The CDR3 is made up of 15 amino acids. This CDR3 is CASSSSGKINNEQFF. The CDR3 bases are TGTGCCAGCAGCTCTAGCGGGAAAATAAACAATGAGCAGTTCTTC.

CDR3 in amino acids: CATSSDSYNEQFF. Written as DNA, the CDR3 is TGTGCCACCAGCAGCGACTCCTACAATGAGCAGTTCTTC. The chain combines TRBV15 with TRBJ2-1; D gene ambiguous. The V end was cut by 3 bases, the J end by 0 bases, with 3 bases between. CDR1 is LNHNV, CDR2 YYDKDF, per germline (reference sequence). This CDR3 has 13 amino acids.

This clonotype has only a few counts. The rearrangement joins TRBV28 to TRBJ2-7; maybe TRBD2 (5 bases). This CDR3 is built from 14 residues. Germline assignment: CDR1 MDHEN and CDR2 SYDVKM. Trimming removed 5 bases at V and 2 bases at J, with 13 bases between. The CDR3 coding sequence is TGTGCCAGCAGTCCACTAGGAGAAACCTACGAGCAGTACTTC. This sequence encodes CASSPLGETYEQYF.

There are many counts of this clonotype. An end of the junction does not agree with germline; a read error may underlie this. The V gene is TRBV7-7, the J gene TRBJ2-3, with 11 positions matching TRBD2. CDR3 length equals 15 residues. Germline CDR1 and CDR2: SSHAT and FNYEAQ (reference sequence). The CDR3 spells CASSPRLAGTDTQYF. The CDR3 nucleotides read TGTGCTAGCAGCCCCAGACTAGCGGGGACAGATACGCAGTATTTT. Full variable domain (outside the CDR3, taken from reference TRBV7-7 and TRBJ2-3): GAGVSQSPRYKVTKRGQDVTLRCDPISSHATLYWYQQALGQGPEFLTYFNYEAQPDKSGLPSDRFSAERPEGSISTLTIQRTEQRDSAMYRCASSPRLAGTDTQYFGPGTRLTVL.

This clonotype came up a few times. The rearrangement joins TRBV4-1 to TRBJ1-5; TRBD1 is a possible D gene (6 bases). Germline CDR1 MGHRA, CDR2 YSYEKL. V was pared by 0 bases and J by 4 bases, with 22 bases between. The CDR3 loop spans 19 amino acids. CDR3 in DNA: TGCGCCAGCAGCCAAGATGGTCCAAGGGCCCACAGGGATAATCAGCCCCAGCATTTT. Translated, it gives CASSQDGPRAHRDNQPQHF.

This clonotype was observed a handful of times. This chain connects TRBV6-2 or TRBV6-3 to TRBJ2-1; 11 positions agree with TRBD2. The CDR3 loop spans 14 amino acids. Germline CDR1 is MNHEY and CDR2 is SVGEGT. The trim removed 8 bases at V and 10 bases at J, leaving 10 bases unmatched. The chain's CDR3 is CASGTSGSEGEQFF. In nucleotides, the CDR3 is TGTGCCAGCGGAACTAGCGGGAGTGAGGGGGAGCAGTTCTTC.

The chain recombines TRBV4-1 with TRBJ2-7, with D hard to call. The CDR3 has 14 residues. Germline CDR1 and CDR2: MGHRA and YSYEKL. The V gene lost 2 bases and the J gene lost 4 bases, with 12 bases spanning the gap. CDR3 nucleotides: TGCGCCAGCAGCCAATTGTCCACGGAATACGAGCAGTACTTC. Protein product: CASSQLSTEYEQYF.

The genes are TRBV9 and TRBJ2-3; 12 nucleotides agree with TRBD2. The CDR3 loop spans 17 amino acids. With V trimmed by 2 bases and J by 0 bases, 4 bases remained unmatched. The germline CDR1 and CDR2 sequences are SGDLS and YYNGEE. The DNA of the CDR3 is TGTGCCAGCAGCGTCTTCCTAGCGGGAGGGAGCACAGATACGCAGTATTTT. This sequence encodes CASSVFLAGGSTDTQYF.

Many counts were recorded for this clonotype. In nucleotides, the CDR3 is TGCAGTGCTAGAGGACTAGCGGGCTACAATGAGCAGTTCTTC. It specifies CSARGLAGYNEQFF. The chain uses TRBV20-1 and TRBJ2-1; 10 bases match TRBD2. The V segment lost 1 base and the J segment 3 bases; nucleotides outside the gene matches: 0. CDR1 DFQATT and CDR2 SNEGSKA come from the germline V gene (reference sequence). The CDR3 has 14 amino acids.

This clonotype appeared many times. V gene TRBV3-1 combines with J gene TRBJ2-1, with D perhaps given as TRBD1 or TRBD2 (5 bases each). The CDR3 is 12 amino acids. V was shortened by 4 bases and J by 7 bases, with 8 bases between the two germline ends. From germline, CDR1 is LGHDT and CDR2 YNNKEL (reference sequence). CDR3 residues: CASSREGNEQFF. CDR3 sequence (DNA): TGTGCCAGCAGCCGTGAGGGGAATGAGCAGTTCTTC.

The chain links TRBV28 to TRBJ2-5, with 7 bases that match TRBD2. V trimming: 6 bases; J trimming: 0 bases; junction bases outside the gene matches: 4. Germline CDR1 MDHEN, CDR2 SYDVKM. There are 14 residues in the CDR3. The CDR3 coding sequence is TGTGCCAGCAGCCGGGACTACTACCAAGAGACCCAGTACTTC. Translated: CASSRDYYQETQYF.

This clonotype was picked up a small number of times. The chain employs TRBV7-6 and TRBJ2-7; TRBD1 aligns across 8 bases. Germline V gene lookup returns CDR1 SGHVS and CDR2 FNYEAQ. The CDR3 loop spans 15 amino acids. The J segment lost 0 bases and the V segment lost 5 bases, leaving 6 bases of the junction unmatched. This CDR3 is CASSKNDRGSYEQYF. DNA of the CDR3: TGTGCCAGCAGCAAAAATGACAGGGGCTCCTACGAGCAGTACTTC.

This clonotype has more than one count but fewer than ten. The chain joins TRBV20-1 to TRBJ1-6; D perhaps matches TRBD1 (5 bases). The V and J ends lost 2 bases and 0 bases respectively, with 8 bases between them. Germline V gene sequence: CDR1 DFQATT, CDR2 SNEGSKA (reference sequence). The CDR3 extends over 15 amino acids. The CDR3 sequence: CSARKGASYNSPLHF. The CDR3 coding sequence is TGCAGTGCTAGAAAAGGGGCCTCCTATAATTCACCCCTCCACTTT.

V usage is TRBV6-5 and J usage is TRBJ2-7; D is tentatively TRBD1 or TRBD2 (5 bases each). This CDR3 region has 14 residues. Trimming left V 2 bases short and J 2 bases short, with 10 bases between. Germline CDR1 MNHEY, CDR2 SVGAGI. The CDR3 DNA follows: TGTGCCAGCAGTTACCGGGACGGCGCCTACGAGCAGTACTTC. This gives the protein CASSYRDGAYEQYF.

The chain carries TRBV12-3 or TRBV12-4 and TRBJ2-7; unclear D gene. The CDR3 totals 16 residues. Trimming shortened V by 3 bases and J by 0 bases, and 15 bases separated the two germline ends. CDR3: CASSLDSGFDSYEQYF. The CDR3 region has the DNA TGTGCCAGCAGTTTGGATTCGGGTTTCGACTCCTACGAGCAGTACTTC.

The chain uses TRBV28 and TRBJ2-7; D is undetermined. V lost 5 bases and J lost 4, with 15 bases in between. Germline CDR1 MDHEN, CDR2 SYDVKM. The CDR3 spans 14 residues. The CDR3 here is CASSPPSTRYEQYF. The CDR3 DNA is TGTGCCAGCAGTCCACCCTCGACAAGATACGAGCAGTACTTC.